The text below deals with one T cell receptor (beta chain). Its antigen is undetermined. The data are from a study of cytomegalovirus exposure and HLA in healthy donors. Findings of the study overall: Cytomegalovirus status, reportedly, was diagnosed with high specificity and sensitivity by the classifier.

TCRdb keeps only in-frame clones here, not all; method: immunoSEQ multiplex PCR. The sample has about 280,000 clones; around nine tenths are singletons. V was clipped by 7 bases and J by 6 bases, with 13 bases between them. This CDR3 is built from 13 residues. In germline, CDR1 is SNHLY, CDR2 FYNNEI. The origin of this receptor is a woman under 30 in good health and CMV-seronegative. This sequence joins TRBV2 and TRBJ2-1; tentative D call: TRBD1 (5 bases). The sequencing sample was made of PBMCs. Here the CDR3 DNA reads TGTGCCAGCACCGTGGGGCAGGTCAATGAGCAGTTCTTC. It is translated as CASTVGQVNEQFF.